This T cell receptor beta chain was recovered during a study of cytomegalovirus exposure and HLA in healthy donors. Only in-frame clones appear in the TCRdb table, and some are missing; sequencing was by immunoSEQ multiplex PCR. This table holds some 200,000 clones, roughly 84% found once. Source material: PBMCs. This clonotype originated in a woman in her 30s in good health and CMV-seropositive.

The CDR3 loop reads CASVPAGGSGEQYF. The CDR3 bases are TGTGCCAGCGTCCCAGCGGGAGGGTCCGGCGAGCAGTACTTC. The chain uses TRBV2 and TRBJ2-7; 10 nucleotides align to TRBD2. The CDR3 loop spans 14 amino acids. CDR1 is SNHLY, CDR2 FYNNEI, per germline. Germline trimming cut 8 bases from V and 6 bases from J; bases unmatched to any gene: 10.